These 22 T cell receptor beta chains were sequenced from one sample in a study of molecular identifiers for immune sequencing clone quantification. A single record per CDR3 protein comes from TCRdb applying MiXCR to the PCR reads. The table has around 470,000 distinct CDR3 sequences, about 22% seen once. The sample was naive CD8+ T cells from blood, with Jurkat cell RNA spiked in. Subset defined: FACS-sorted CD8+CD4-CCR7+CD45RA+ naive T cells. Source of these receptors: a human donor in good health. Some libraries in this study had Jurkat cell RNA spiked in.

On this clonotype itself: Since a much larger clone is just one base distant, this may be a read error. The chain uses TRBV20-1 and TRBJ2-5; D possibly matches TRBD1 or TRBD2 (5 bases each). Trimming shortened V by 0 bases and J by 4 bases, and 18 bases separated the two germline ends. This CDR3 has 16 amino acids. Germline assignment: CDR1 DFQATT and CDR2 SNEGSKA (reference sequence). As DNA, the CDR3 is TGCAGTGCTAGAGATAGTTGGGGGAGCATTGGAGAGACCCAGTACTTC. Translated, it gives CSARDSWGSIGETQYF.

As regards this clonotype: A single base separates this from a much larger clone, so it may be a read error. The J gene is TRBJ2-3, the V gene TRBV5-4; tentatively, D is TRBD2 (6 bases). The length of the CDR3 is 15 residues. CDR1 and CDR2 from the germline V gene are SGHNT and YYREEE (reference sequence). Here the CDR3 reads CASGLAGLPTDTQYF. The CDR3 nucleotides read TGTGCCAGCGGCTTGGCGGGACTCCCCACAGATACGCAGTATTTT.

This clonotype appeared a few times. This chain uses TRBV15 with TRBJ1-2, with a possible D match to TRBD1 (5 bases). Germline V gene data show CDR1 as LNHNV and CDR2 as YYDKDF (reference sequence). The CDR3 contains 15 residues. Trimming took off 0 bases at V and 7 bases at J, with 15 bases between the two ends. CDR3 protein: CATSRDTGPSAGYTF. The CDR3 DNA reads TGTGCCACCAGCAGAGATACAGGCCCTTCCGCTGGCTACACCTTC. The full variable domain, completed using reference TRBV15 and TRBJ1-2, is DAMVIQNPRYQVTQFGKPVTLSCSQTLNHNVMYWYQQKSSQAPKLLFHYYDKDFNNEADTPDNFQSRRPNTSFCFLDIRSPGLGDTAMYLCATSRDTGPSAGYTFGSGTRLTVV.

This clonotype has at least ten counts. The genes are TRBV10-3 and TRBJ1-5; D is ambiguous. This CDR3 is 15 amino acids long. Germline-derived CDR1 and CDR2 are ENHRY and SYGVKD. Trimming shortened V by 2 bases and J by 0 bases, and 8 bases separated the two germline ends. Written as DNA, the CDR3 is TGTGCCATCAGTGAGGGGAGTTATAGCAATCAGCCCCAGCATTTT. Protein: CAISEGSYSNQPQHF.

The table lists this clonotype with many counts. The CDR3 sequence is CASSLWGNTEAFF. DNA for the CDR3: TGTGCCAGCAGCTTATGGGGGAACACTGAAGCTTTCTTT. The genes are TRBV12-3 or TRBV12-4 and TRBJ1-1; no clear D. V shed 6 bases and J shed 1 base, with 9 bases lying between them. The CDR3 has 13 residues.

Points on this clonotype: The CDR3 ends on some other residue instead of the conserved phenylalanine or tryptophan, so this is likely a read error. V usage is TRBV27 and J usage is TRBJ1-5, with D uncertain. The CDR3 loop spans 14 amino acids. V was shortened by 0 bases and J by 1 base, with 4 bases between the two germline ends. Germline-derived CDR1 and CDR2 are MNHEY and SMNVEV (reference sequence). The CDR3 DNA reads TGTGCCAGCAGTTTATCCGGGAGCAATCAGCCCCAGCATTCT. This sequence encodes CASSLSGSNQPQHS.

The chain uses TRBV30 and TRBJ2-3; 12 positions match TRBD1. CDR3 size: 15 residues. In germline, CDR1 is GTSNPN, CDR2 SVGIG (reference sequence). The V and J ends lost 5 bases and 5 bases, in that order; junction bases with no gene match: 8. CDR3 nucleotide sequence: TGTGCCTGGGCCCGGGACAGGGGGCTTTTAGATACGCAGTATTTT. Amino acids: CAWARDRGLLDTQYF.

This clonotype was recorded a few times. The gene calls are TRBV7-9 and TRBJ2-3; TRBD2 might be the D (6 bases). The germline gives CDR1 SEHNR, CDR2 FQNEAQ (reference sequence). Trimming stripped 4 bases from V and 0 bases from J, with 11 bases between. CDR3 length equals 15 residues. The CDR3 region has the DNA TGTGCCAGCAGCTGGGCGGGGCCCAGCACAGATACGCAGTATTTT. It yields the protein CASSWAGPSTDTQYF.

For this clonotype: The germline gene is not matched at one end of the junction; a read error may be the cause. The V and J genes are TRBV7-2 and TRBJ2-7; possible D gene TRBD2, 6 bases. This CDR3 is built from 13 residues. Germline values: CDR1 SGHTA, CDR2 FQGNSA. CDR3 nucleotides: TGTGCCAGCAGCCCAGGGACTGGCTACGAGCGGTACTTC. It translates to CASSPGTGYERYF. Complete variable domain (other parts from reference TRBV7-2 and TRBJ2-7): GAGVSQSPSNKVTEKGKDVELRCDPISGHTALYWYRQSLGQGLEFLIYFQGNSAPDKSGLPSDRFSAERTGGSVSTLTIQRTQQEDSAVYLCASSPGTGYERYFGPGTRLTVT.

Comment on this clonotype: One junction end does not reproduce the germline sequence, and a read error may be involved. V is TRBV7-8 and J is TRBJ2-7; the D gene is possibly TRBD1 (6 bases). Germline CDR1 reads SGHVS; CDR2 reads FQNEAQ. The CDR3 covers 16 residues. The CDR3 coding sequence is TGTGCCAGCAGCCCCTGGGACATTGCCTTTGCCTACGATCAGTACTTC. Amino acids: CASSPWDIAFAYDQYF.

This clonotype was seen a handful of times. The CDR3 reads CASSPPDSANYGYTF. CDR3 DNA sequence: TGTGCCAGCAGCCCCCCGGACAGCGCTAACTATGGCTACACCTTC. This chain connects TRBV3-1 to TRBJ1-2; TRBD1 is a possible D gene (6 bases). This CDR3 comprises 15 residues. V was clipped by 4 bases and J by 0 bases, with 12 bases between them. Germline CDR1 and CDR2: LGHDT and YNNKEL (reference sequence).

Turning to this clonotype: With a much larger clone just one base away, this may be a read error. The chain employs TRBV5-1 and TRBJ1-1; unclear D gene. V dropped 3 bases and J dropped 2 bases, with 11 bases sitting between them. The CDR3 contains 14 residues. Per germline, CDR1 SGHRS and CDR2 YFSETQ. The CDR3 loop is CASSSAAYNTEAFF. CDR3 DNA sequence: TGCGCCAGCAGCTCGGCAGCGTATAACACTGAAGCTTTCTTT.

This clonotype turned up a few times. The chain couples TRBV7-9 to TRBJ1-3; 9 bases agree with TRBD1. J was trimmed by 1 base and V by 5 bases; bases with no gene match: 6. The CDR3 covers 16 residues. Per germline, CDR1 SEHNR and CDR2 FQNEAQ (reference sequence). CDR3 in DNA: TGTGCCAGCAGCACCGTAGACAGGGGGTCTGGAAACACCATATATTTT. Its translation: CASSTVDRGSGNTIYF. The full variable domain, completed using reference TRBV7-9 and TRBJ1-3, is DTGVSQNPRHKITKRGQNVTFRCDPISEHNRLYWYRQTLGQGPEFLTYFQNEAQLEKSRLLSDRFSAERPKGSFSTLEIQRTEQGDSAMYLCASSTVDRGSGNTIYFGEGSWLTVV.

This clonotype appeared once. This clone may be a read error of a much larger clone one base away. The chain recombines TRBV6-5 with TRBJ2-7; 14 bases are shared with TRBD2. Germline lookup yields CDR1 MNHEY and CDR2 SVGAGI. J gave up 4 bases and V 11 bases, and 7 bases lay outside the gene matches. The length of the CDR3 is 14 residues. The CDR3 here is CAGKGTSGRYEQYF. The CDR3 DNA reads TGTGCCGGCAAGGGGACTAGCGGGAGATACGAGCAGTACTTC.

There are many counts of this clonotype. The chain has TRBV7-2 and TRBJ1-5; tentative D call: TRBD1 (6 bases). The V gene lost 5 bases and the J gene lost 5 bases, with 13 bases spanning the gap. The length of the CDR3 is 14 residues. CDR1 is SGHTA, CDR2 FQGNSA, per germline. The CDR3 region is CASSLRQEYQPQHF. The CDR3 DNA sequence: TGTGCCAGCAGCCTGAGACAGGAATATCAGCCCCAGCATTTT.

V and J are TRBV27 and TRBJ2-1, with 9 bases fitting TRBD2. Germline CDR1 is MNHEY and CDR2 is SMNVEV (reference sequence). The V gene end was trimmed by 7 bases and the J gene end by 6 bases; junction bases not matched to a gene: 7. This CDR3 has 14 amino acids. The CDR3, as DNA: TGTGCCAGCATGGGGCTAGCGGGGACCAATGAGCAGTTCTTC. Amino acid sequence: CASMGLAGTNEQFF.

This clonotype appeared many times. A junction boundary mismatches the germline segment, possibly from a read error. The V and J genes are TRBV5-6 and TRBJ2-5; a weak D match, TRBD1 (6 bases). Per the germline V gene, CDR1 is SGHDT and CDR2 is YYEEEE. This CDR3 is built from 16 residues. The CDR3 DNA follows: TGTGCCAGCAGCCCTGTTCTAGGGGACACCCAAGGGACCCAGTACTTC. Translation: CASSPVLGDTQGTQYF.

The chain employs TRBV23-1 and TRBJ2-2, with 9 nucleotides matching TRBD1. TRBV23-1 is sorted into the ORF group, with uncertain function. Losses at the gene ends were 8 bases for V and 7 bases for J; bases not matched to a gene: 11. CDR3 size: 15 residues. The CDR3 sequence: CASSQGQGIGGELFF. Here the CDR3 DNA reads TGCGCCAGCTCCCAGGGACAGGGAATTGGCGGGGAGCTGTTTTTT.

This clonotype occurred once. Germline and junction disagree at one end, which may indicate a read error. This rearrangement joins TRBV28 to TRBJ1-5; TRBD1 matches 8 bases. The CDR3 length is 15 residues. The germline V gene has CDR1 MDHEN and CDR2 SYDVKM. The CDR3 DNA follows: TGTGCCAGCAGTCCAAGGACAGGGTCATATCAGCCCCAGCGTTTT. Translating it yields CASSPRTGSYQPQRF.

This clonotype has only one observation. It may be a read error: a sequence one base away is much more abundant. The gene calls are TRBV20-1 and TRBJ2-3; unclear D gene. V was cut by 3 bases and J by 5 bases, with 21 bases left in between. The CDR3 covers 16 residues. CDR1 and CDR2 from the germline V gene are DFQATT and SNEGSKA (reference sequence). The CDR3 DNA reads TGCAGTGCTAGGCCTAAAGAGTCACCCAACTTAGATACGCAGTATTTT. Translating gives CSARPKESPNLDTQYF.

This clonotype was detected ten times or more. This chain uses TRBV7-9 with TRBJ1-4; D is unclear. Germline CDR1 and CDR2: SEHNR and FQNEAQ (reference sequence). This CDR3 is built from 17 residues. V was pared by 5 bases and J by 4 bases, with 20 bases between. The chain's CDR3 is CASSPLTEWTGNEKLFF. CDR3 coding DNA: TGTGCCAGCAGCCCGCTGACGGAATGGACGGGTAATGAAAAACTGTTTTTT.

V is TRBV27 and J is TRBJ2-5, with D perhaps TRBD2 (5 bases). Deletions cut 6 bases from V and 4 bases from J, with 12 bases between. In germline, CDR1 is MNHEY, CDR2 SMNVEV (reference sequence). This CDR3 contains 13 residues. The CDR3 sequence: CASRGGGGETQYF. In DNA, the CDR3 is TGTGCCAGCAGGGGTGGCGGAGGAGAGACCCAGTACTTC.